Sequencing of this T cell receptor (beta chain) was carried out in a study of blood T cells in healthy people across ages. Background on the study: Using template switching, researchers captured about one barcoded beta molecule for each two T cells.

Isolating PBMCs gave at least 6 million of these cells per sample. A second PCR, run for about 7 to 11 cycles, used a sample-barcoded 5' primer plus a J-beta primer mix. TCRdb re-analysed the 5' RACE reads in MiXCR, keeping a single row per CDR3 protein. The sample yields fewer than 2 million distinct CDR3 sequences, about 39% seen once. V gave up 2 bases and J gave up 6 bases, with 11 bases separating them. Germline V gene data show CDR1 as SGHTA and CDR2 as FQGTGA. This CDR3 has 13 amino acids. Note on this clonotype: Its antigen is not known.

Overall study results and limits: Expanded clonotype changes were possibly confounded by unknown donor CMV status.

The sequence came from a human donor in good health. The genes are TRBV7-3 and TRBJ2-7; the D gene could be TRBD1 or TRBD2 (5 bases each). Sequenced input: blood. Here the CDR3 DNA reads TGTGCCAGCAGCTTAGAACGGGACCTCGAGCAGTACTTC. Translating gives CASSLERDLEQYF.